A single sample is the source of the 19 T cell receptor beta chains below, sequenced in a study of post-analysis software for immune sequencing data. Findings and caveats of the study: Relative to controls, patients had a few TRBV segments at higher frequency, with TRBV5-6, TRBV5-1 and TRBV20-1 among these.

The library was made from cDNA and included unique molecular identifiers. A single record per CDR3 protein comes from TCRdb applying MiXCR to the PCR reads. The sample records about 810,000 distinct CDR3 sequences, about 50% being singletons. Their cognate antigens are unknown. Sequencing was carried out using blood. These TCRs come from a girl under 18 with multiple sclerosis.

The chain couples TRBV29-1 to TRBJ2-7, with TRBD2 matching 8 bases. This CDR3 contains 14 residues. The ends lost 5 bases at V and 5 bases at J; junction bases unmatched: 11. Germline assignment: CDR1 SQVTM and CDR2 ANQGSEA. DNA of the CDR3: TGCAGCGTTATGAGGTACGGGAGGGCTAACGAGCAGTACTTC. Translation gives CSVMRYGRANEQYF.

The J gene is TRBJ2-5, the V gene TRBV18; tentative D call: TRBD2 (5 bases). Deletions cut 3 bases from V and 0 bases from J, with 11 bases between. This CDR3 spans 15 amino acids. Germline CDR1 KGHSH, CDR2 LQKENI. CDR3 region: CASSPPGLYQETQYF. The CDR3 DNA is TGTGCCAGCTCACCGCCCGGACTGTACCAAGAGACCCAGTACTTC.

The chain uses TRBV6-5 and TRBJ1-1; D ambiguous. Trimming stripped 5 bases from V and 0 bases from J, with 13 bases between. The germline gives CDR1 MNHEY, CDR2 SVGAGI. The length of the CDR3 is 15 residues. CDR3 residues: CASSTDRIMNTEAFF. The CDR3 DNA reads TGTGCCAGCAGTACGGATCGGATCATGAACACTGAAGCTTTCTTT.

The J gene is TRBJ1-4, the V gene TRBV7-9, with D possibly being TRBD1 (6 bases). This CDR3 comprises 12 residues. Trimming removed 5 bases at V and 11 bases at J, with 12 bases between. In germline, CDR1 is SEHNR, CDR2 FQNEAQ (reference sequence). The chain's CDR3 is CASSPGTPKLFF. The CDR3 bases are TGTGCCAGCAGCCCCGGGACACCCAAACTGTTTTTT.

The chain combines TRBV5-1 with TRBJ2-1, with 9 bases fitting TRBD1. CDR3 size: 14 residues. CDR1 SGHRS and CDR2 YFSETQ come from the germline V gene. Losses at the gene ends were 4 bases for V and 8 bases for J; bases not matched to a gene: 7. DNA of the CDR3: TGCGCCAGCAGCCCCCGGGACAGGGATTATGAGCAGTTCTTC. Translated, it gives CASSPRDRDYEQFF.

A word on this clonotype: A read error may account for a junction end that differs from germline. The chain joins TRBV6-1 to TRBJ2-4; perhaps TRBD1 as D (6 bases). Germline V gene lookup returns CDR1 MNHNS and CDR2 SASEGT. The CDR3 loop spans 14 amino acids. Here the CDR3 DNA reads TGTACCAGCAGTGGCCGGACAGAGGACAATGAGCAGTACTTC. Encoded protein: CTSSGRTEDNEQYF.

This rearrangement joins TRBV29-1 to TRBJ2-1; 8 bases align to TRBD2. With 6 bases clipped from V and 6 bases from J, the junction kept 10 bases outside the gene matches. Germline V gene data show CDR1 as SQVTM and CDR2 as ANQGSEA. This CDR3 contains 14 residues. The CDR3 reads CSVEGGLGGNEQFF. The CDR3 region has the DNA TGCAGCGTCGAGGGGGGACTAGGGGGCAATGAGCAGTTCTTC.

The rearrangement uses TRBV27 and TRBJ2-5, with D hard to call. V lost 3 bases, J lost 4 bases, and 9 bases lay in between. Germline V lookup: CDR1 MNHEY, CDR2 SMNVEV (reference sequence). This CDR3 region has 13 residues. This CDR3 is CASSFSPRETQYF. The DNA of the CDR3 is TGTGCCAGCAGTTTCTCCCCCCGAGAGACCCAGTACTTC.

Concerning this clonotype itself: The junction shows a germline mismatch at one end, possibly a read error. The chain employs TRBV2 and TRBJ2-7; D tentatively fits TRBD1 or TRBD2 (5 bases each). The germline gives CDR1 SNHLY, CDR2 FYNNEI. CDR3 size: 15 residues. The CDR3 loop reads CASSEGQGVSREQYF. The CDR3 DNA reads TGTGCCAGTAGTGAGGGGCAGGGCGTCTCGAGAGAGCAGTACTTC.

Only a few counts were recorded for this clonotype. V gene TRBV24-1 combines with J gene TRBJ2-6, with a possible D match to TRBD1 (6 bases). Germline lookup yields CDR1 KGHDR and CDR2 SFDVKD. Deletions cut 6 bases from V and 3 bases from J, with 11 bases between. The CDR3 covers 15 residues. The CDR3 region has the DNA TGTGCCACCAGTCAAGGGGGTGATGGGGCCAACGTCCTGACTTTC. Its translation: CATSQGGDGANVLTF.

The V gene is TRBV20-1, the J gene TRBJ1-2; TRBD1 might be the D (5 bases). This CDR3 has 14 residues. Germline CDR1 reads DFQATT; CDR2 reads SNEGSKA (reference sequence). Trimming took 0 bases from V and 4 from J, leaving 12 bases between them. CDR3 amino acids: CSARDNGASYGYTF. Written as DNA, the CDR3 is TGCAGTGCTAGAGATAATGGGGCCTCCTATGGCTACACCTTC.

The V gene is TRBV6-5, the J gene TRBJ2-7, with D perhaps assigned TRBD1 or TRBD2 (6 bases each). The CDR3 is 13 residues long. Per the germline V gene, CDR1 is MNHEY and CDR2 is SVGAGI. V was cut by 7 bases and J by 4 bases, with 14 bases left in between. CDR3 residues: CASNSRGEYEQYF. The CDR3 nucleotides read TGTGCCAGCAACTCAAGGGGGGAATACGAGCAGTACTTC.

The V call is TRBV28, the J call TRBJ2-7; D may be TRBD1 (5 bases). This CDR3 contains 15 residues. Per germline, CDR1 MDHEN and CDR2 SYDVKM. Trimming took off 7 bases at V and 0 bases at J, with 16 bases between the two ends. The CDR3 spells CASTKGRTASYEQYF. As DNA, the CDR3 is TGTGCCAGCACCAAGGGGCGTACAGCCTCCTACGAGCAGTACTTC. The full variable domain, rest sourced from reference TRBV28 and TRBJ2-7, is DVKVTQSSRYLVKRTGEKVFLECVQDMDHENMFWYRQDPGLGLRLIYFSYDVKMKEKGDIPEGYSVSREKKERFSLILESASTNQTSMYLCASTKGRTASYEQYFGPGTRLTVT.

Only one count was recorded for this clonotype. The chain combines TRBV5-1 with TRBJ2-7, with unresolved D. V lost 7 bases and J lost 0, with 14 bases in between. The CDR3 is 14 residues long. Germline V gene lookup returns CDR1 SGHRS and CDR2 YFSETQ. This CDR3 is CASAPGIPSYEQYF. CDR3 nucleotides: TGCGCCAGCGCCCCGGGCATCCCCTCCTACGAGCAGTACTTC. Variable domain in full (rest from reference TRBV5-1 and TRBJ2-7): KAGVTQTPRYLIKTRGQQVTLSCSPISGHRSVSWYQQTPGQGLQFLFEYFSETQRNKGNFPGRFSGRQFSNSRSEMNVSTLELGDSALYLCASAPGIPSYEQYFGPGTRLTVT.

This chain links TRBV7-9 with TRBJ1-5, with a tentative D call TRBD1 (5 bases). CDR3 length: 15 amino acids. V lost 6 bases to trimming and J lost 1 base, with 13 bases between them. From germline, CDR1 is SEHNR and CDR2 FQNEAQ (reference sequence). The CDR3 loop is CASSSRESSNQPQHF. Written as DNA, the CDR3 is TGTGCCAGCAGTTCCAGGGAGTCAAGCAATCAGCCCCAGCATTTT.

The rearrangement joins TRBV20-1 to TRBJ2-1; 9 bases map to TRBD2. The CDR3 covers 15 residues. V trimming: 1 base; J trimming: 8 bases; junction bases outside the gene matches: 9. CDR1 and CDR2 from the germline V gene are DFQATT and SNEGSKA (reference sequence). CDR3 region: CSARVPSGRLDEQFF. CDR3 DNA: TGCAGTGCTAGAGTGCCGAGCGGGAGGTTGGATGAGCAGTTCTTC.

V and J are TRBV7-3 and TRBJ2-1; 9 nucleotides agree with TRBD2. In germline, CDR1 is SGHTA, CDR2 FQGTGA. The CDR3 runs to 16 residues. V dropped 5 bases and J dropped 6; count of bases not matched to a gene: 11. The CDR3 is CASSPIPAGGSNEQFF. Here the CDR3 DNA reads TGTGCCAGCAGCCCCATCCCAGCGGGAGGAAGCAATGAGCAGTTCTTC.

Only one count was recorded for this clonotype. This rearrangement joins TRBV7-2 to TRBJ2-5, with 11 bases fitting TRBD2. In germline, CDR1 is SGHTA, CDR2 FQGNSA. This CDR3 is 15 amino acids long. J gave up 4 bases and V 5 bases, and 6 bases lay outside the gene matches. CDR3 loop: CASSLTGLAAETQYF. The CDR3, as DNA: TGTGCCAGCAGCCTAACGGGACTAGCGGCAGAGACCCAGTACTTC.

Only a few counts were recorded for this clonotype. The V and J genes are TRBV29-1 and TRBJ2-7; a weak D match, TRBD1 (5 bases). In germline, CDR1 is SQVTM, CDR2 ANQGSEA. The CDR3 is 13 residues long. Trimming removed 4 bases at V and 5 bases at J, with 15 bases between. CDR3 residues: CSVGQGSYDEQYF. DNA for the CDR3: TGCAGCGTTGGTCAGGGAAGTTACGACGAGCAGTACTTC.